A single sample is the source of the 27 T cell receptor beta chains below, sequenced in a study of beta chain features in type 1 diabetes. The investigators reverse transcribed all of the isolated RNA, so they sequenced expressed TCRB transcripts. Clones were sequenced by immunoSEQ multiplex PCR, and TCRdb holds only the in-frame ones, with some missing. The data contain hundreds of thousands of clones, about 16% of them singletons. The sequencing input was naive CD4+ T cells from blood. The receptors come from a man younger than 30 in good health.

The genes are TRBV15 and TRBJ2-3; the D is unclear. The CDR3 consists of 14 residues. The V gene lost 0 bases and the J gene lost 5 bases, with 9 bases spanning the gap. Per germline, CDR1 LNHNV and CDR2 YYDKDF (reference sequence). The CDR3: CATSRDLHGDTQYF. The CDR3 DNA follows: TGTGCCACCAGCAGAGATTTACACGGAGATACGCAGTATTTT.

The rearrangement uses TRBV4-1 and TRBJ2-5, with D possibly TRBD1 on 6 matching bases. This CDR3 is built from 16 residues. Trimming shortened V by 1 base and J by 2 bases, and 14 bases separated the two germline ends. Germline CDR1 and CDR2: MGHRA and YSYEKL. The CDR3 coding sequence is TGCGCCAGCAGCCAAGCTGGAACAGGGAAACAAGAGACCCAGTACTTC. This encodes CASSQAGTGKQETQYF.

Concerning this clone: This sample also contains other DNA sequences that code for the same CDR3. This rearrangement joins TRBV19 to TRBJ1-1, with D possibly TRBD1 on 6 matching bases. The CDR3 is 14 residues long. Trimming took off 3 bases at V and 5 bases at J, with 13 bases between the two ends. Germline V CDR1 and CDR2: LNHDA, SQIVND (reference sequence). The CDR3 nucleotides are TGTGCCAGTAGTATCGGGGGGCGCGGGACTGAAGCTTTCTTT. Protein product: CASSIGGRGTEAFF.

Concerning this clone itself: This sample also contains other DNA sequences that code for the same CDR3. The V gene is TRBV7-2, the J gene TRBJ1-1; D not certain. V was shortened by 0 bases and J by 5 bases, with 7 bases between the two germline ends. CDR3 length: 13 amino acids. Germline CDR1 reads SGHTA; CDR2 reads FQGNSA. Here the CDR3 DNA reads TGTGCCAGCAGCTTAGCGGTGCAGACTGAAGCTTTCTTT. It yields the protein CASSLAVQTEAFF.

In its sample, this clone was seen a few times. V gene TRBV18 combines with J gene TRBJ2-7; no firm D call. Trimming removed 5 bases from V and 3 bases from J, with 5 bases in between. There are 11 residues in the CDR3. Germline loops: CDR1 KGHSH, CDR2 LQKENI. CDR3 loop: CASSELYEQYF. CDR3 nucleotide sequence: TGTGCCAGCTCAGAGCTCTACGAGCAGTACTTC.

The rearrangement joins TRBV29-1 to TRBJ1-5, with D perhaps TRBD1 (6 bases). The CDR3 extends over 12 amino acids. Trimming took off 7 bases at V and 5 bases at J, with 12 bases between the two ends. The germline CDR1 and CDR2 sequences are SQVTM and ANQGSEA. This chain's CDR3 is CSARTDYQPQHF. The CDR3, as DNA: TGCAGCGCCCGGACAGATTATCAGCCCCAGCATTTT.

J is TRBJ2-5 and V is TRBV5-1, with 8 bases that match TRBD1. Germline CDR1 and CDR2: SGHRS and YFSETQ. The V and J ends lost 0 bases and 5 bases, in that order; junction bases with no gene match: 6. The CDR3 covers 15 residues. CDR3 coding DNA: TGCGCCAGCAGCTTGGCCAGACAGGGGATGGAGACCCAGTACTTC. As protein: CASSLARQGMETQYF.

The V call is TRBV4-2, the J call TRBJ2-1; TRBD1 aligns across 12 bases. The V gene end was trimmed by 5 bases and the J gene end by 10 bases; junction bases not matched to a gene: 6. CDR1 and CDR2 from the germline V gene are LGHNA and YNFKEQ. The CDR3 is 14 residues long. The CDR3 here is CASSTRDRGHEQFF. The CDR3 nucleotides read TGTGCCAGCAGCACCCGGGACAGGGGGCACGAGCAGTTCTTC.

Remarks on this clone: This same CDR3 is encoded by further DNA sequences in the sample. V usage is TRBV30 and J usage is TRBJ1-1; D not resolved. V lost 2 bases to trimming and J lost 1 base, with 5 bases between them. This CDR3 contains 12 residues. The germline V gene encodes CDR1 GTSNPN and CDR2 SVGIG (reference sequence). CDR3 sequence reads: CAWSRENTEAFF. The CDR3 nucleotides are TGTGCCTGGAGTAGGGAGAACACTGAAGCTTTCTTT.

This clone turned up a few times. The chain employs TRBV12-5 and TRBJ2-1, with 8 bases aligning to TRBD2. The CDR3 is 14 residues long. Germline V gives CDR1 LGHNT, CDR2 FRNRAP. V was pared by 6 bases and J by 6 bases, with 7 bases of the junction left unmatched. This CDR3 reads CASGRGAQGNEQFF. The DNA of the CDR3 is TGTGCTAGTGGGCGGGGGGCCCAGGGCAATGAGCAGTTCTTC. Full variable domain (remainder filled in from reference TRBV12-5 and TRBJ2-1): DARVTQTPRHKVTEMGQEVTMRCQPILGHNTVFWYRQTMMQGLELLAYFRNRAPLDDSGMPKDRFSAEMPDATLATLKIQPSEPRDSAVYFCASGRGAQGNEQFFGPGTRLTVL.

This clone appeared a few times. The chain is built from TRBV10-3 and TRBJ2-2; either TRBD1 or TRBD2 may supply D (6 bases each). Germline V gene data show CDR1 as ENHRY and CDR2 as SYGVKD. This CDR3 comprises 13 residues. V shed 4 bases and J shed 6 bases, with 9 bases lying between them. CDR3 DNA sequence: TGTGCCATCAGTGCGGGGGCAGCCGGGGAGCTGTTTTTT. Protein product: CAISAGAAGELFF.

Of note for this clone: At one of its ends the junction is not consistent with the germline gene, which may arise from a read error. Distinct nucleotide sequences in the sample also encode this CDR3. The gene calls are TRBV29-1 and TRBJ2-3; TRBD1 matches at 8 bases. The CDR3 has 15 residues. Germline CDR1 and CDR2: SQVTM and ANQGSEA. CDR3 amino acids: CSVARDRGFTDTQYF. The DNA of the CDR3 is TGCAGCGTTGCCCGAGACAGGGGATTTACAGATACGCAATATTTT.

This clone was found many times. The chain recombines TRBV2 with TRBJ2-2, with D perhaps TRBD2 (5 bases). This CDR3 has 12 amino acids. V lost 8 bases to trimming and J lost 3 bases, with 7 bases between them. Per the germline V gene, CDR1 is SNHLY and CDR2 is FYNNEI. CDR3 in DNA: TGTGCCAGCCGGCGGGACACCGGGGAGCTGTTTTTT. The encoded protein is CASRRDTGELFF.

This clone was found a few times. The chain links TRBV14 to TRBJ1-1, with D possibly TRBD1 on 5 matching bases. Trimming pared 1 base from V and 1 base from J, leaving 10 bases between. CDR1 is SGHDN and CDR2 is FVKESK in the germline V gene. This CDR3 is 15 amino acids long. The DNA for the CDR3 is TGTGCCAGCAGCCAAGTTGCGGGGACGAACACTGAAGCTTTCTTT. Translating gives CASSQVAGTNTEAFF.

The chain couples TRBV6-5 to TRBJ2-1; the match to TRBD1 covers 8 bases. Trimming cost V 5 bases and J 9 bases; bases outside gene matches: 12. The germline CDR1 and CDR2 sequences are MNHEY and SVGAGI. The CDR3 spans 15 residues. DNA of the CDR3: TGTGCCAGCAGTAGCAGACAGGGGCCTCGGGGTGAGCAGTTCTTC. Its translation is CASSSRQGPRGEQFF.

There are a few counts of this clone. V usage is TRBV11-2 and J usage is TRBJ1-6; D is ambiguous. Germline V gene lookup returns CDR1 SGHAT and CDR2 FQNNGV. V was trimmed by 4 bases and J by 7 bases, leaving 8 bases between them. This CDR3 spans 13 amino acids. The DNA of the CDR3 is TGTGCCAGCAGCTCCCACAGCAATTCACCCCTCCACTTT. This codes for CASSSHSNSPLHF.

In this sample, this clone turned up a few times. Relative to the germline gene, one junction end is altered; a read error may explain this. The chain links TRBV7-7 to TRBJ2-1; 7 bases match TRBD2. The germline V gene has CDR1 SSHAT and CDR2 FNYEAQ (reference sequence). The CDR3 is 12 amino acids. CDR3 region: CASSPSGKEQFF. The CDR3 region has the DNA TGTGCTAGCAGCCCAAGCGGGAAAGAGCAGTTCTTC.

The CDR3 sequence: CASTPRGAETQYF. The DNA of the CDR3 is TGTGCCAGCACCCCTCGGGGGGCAGAGACCCAGTACTTC. V usage is TRBV25-1 and J usage is TRBJ2-5; possibly TRBD2 for D (7 bases). The CDR3 consists of 13 residues. V lost 7 bases and J 4 bases, leaving 13 bases between the germline ends. CDR1 is MGHDK and CDR2 is SYGVNS in the germline V gene.

This clone was seen more than once but under ten times. The rearrangement joins TRBV4-2 to TRBJ2-3, with TRBD1 identical over 10 bases. Germline V gene data show CDR1 as LGHNA and CDR2 as YNFKEQ. The ends lost 0 bases at V and 3 bases at J; junction bases unmatched: 9. The CDR3 runs 18 residues. As DNA, the CDR3 is TGTGCCAGCAGCCAAGATCTTGCGACAGGGGGCGCGACAGATACGCAGTATTTT. It yields the protein CASSQDLATGGATDTQYF.

This clone was observed once. The chain recombines TRBV7-9 with TRBJ1-5; D is unclear. V was clipped by 5 bases and J by 4 bases, with 9 bases between them. In germline, CDR1 is SEHNR, CDR2 FQNEAQ (reference sequence). The CDR3 has 13 amino acids. The CDR3 DNA follows: TGTGCCAGCAGCGGCCGGGAAAATCAGCCCCAGCATTTT. It is translated as CASSGRENQPQHF.

This clone came up once. The same CDR3 also results from other DNA sequences found in this sample. The CDR3 nucleotides read TGTGCCAGCAGTTACGGTCAGGGAAGCCAGCCCCAGCATTTT. Protein: CASSYGQGSQPQHF. J is TRBJ1-5 and V is TRBV6-5; D possibly corresponds to TRBD1 (5 bases). Germline V gene sequence: CDR1 MNHEY, CDR2 SVGAGI. This CDR3 is 14 amino acids long. Deletions cut 2 bases from V and 7 bases from J, with 12 bases between.

The chain employs TRBV19 and TRBJ1-2; D uncertain. CDR3 length: 13 residues. Germline V gene lookup returns CDR1 LNHDA and CDR2 SQIVND (reference sequence). The V gene lost 3 bases and the J gene lost 4 bases, with 9 bases spanning the gap. CDR3 sequence reads: CASSIQGSYGYTF. As DNA, the CDR3 is TGTGCCAGTAGTATCCAAGGAAGCTATGGCTACACCTTC.

The rearrangement joins TRBV4-3 to TRBJ1-2; tentatively, D is TRBD1 (6 bases). Trimming took 5 bases from V and 5 from J, leaving 12 bases between them. Germline V lookup: CDR1 LGHNA, CDR2 YSLEER. This CDR3 has 13 residues. In DNA, the CDR3 is TGCGCCAGCAGCGTCACAGGGCCATATGGCTACACCTTC. This translates into CASSVTGPYGYTF.

This clone was counted between two and nine times. The chain is built from TRBV11-2 and TRBJ1-1, with 9 bases lining up with TRBD1. CDR1 and CDR2 (germline): SGHAT, FQNNGV. V gave up 1 base and J gave up 0 bases; unmatched junction bases: 9. This CDR3 is 18 amino acids long. DNA of the CDR3: TGTGCCAGCAGCTTAGGACCGGGACAGGGACGAATGAACACTGAAGCTTTCTTT. It encodes CASSLGPGQGRMNTEAFF.

This clone was observed a few times. The chain links TRBV9 to TRBJ2-7; no clear D gene. The CDR3 totals 13 residues. V was pared by 0 bases and J by 6 bases, with 10 bases between. Germline CDR1 SGDLS, CDR2 YYNGEE. The DNA for the CDR3 is TGTGCCAGCAGCGTAGAGCGCTCATCCGAGCAGTACTTC. The encoded protein is CASSVERSSEQYF.

The table lists this clone with a few counts. Other DNA sequences in the sample encode the same CDR3. J is TRBJ1-4 and V is TRBV7-9, with TRBD1 matching 7 bases. Germline CDR1 SEHNR, CDR2 FQNEAQ (reference sequence). The CDR3 loop spans 15 amino acids. V gave up 5 bases and J gave up 4 bases; unmatched junction bases: 7. For the CDR3, the DNA is TGTGCCAGCAGCGGCCGGGGACAGTTTAATGAAAAACTGTTTTTT. This translates into CASSGRGQFNEKLFF.

This clone has more than one count but fewer than ten. The genes are TRBV7-9 and TRBJ2-2; D possibly corresponds to TRBD1 (6 bases). Per germline, CDR1 SEHNR and CDR2 FQNEAQ (reference sequence). The CDR3 has 14 residues. Between the trimmed V and J ends, which lost 2 bases and 5 bases, there was a span of 9 bases. CDR3 DNA sequence: TGTGCCAGCAGCTTAATAGGGGGTACCGGGGAGCTGTTTTTT. Translation: CASSLIGGTGELFF.